The entry below gives a single T cell receptor (beta chain) sequence along with its context. This clone has a handful of counts. Its antigen specificity is not known. The record has no base qualities; no much larger clone is one base away. The data are from a study of blood T cell repertoires in COVID-19 (dated by TCRdb to 2018 to 2020). Some background on the complete study: The collaborator samples originated in the United States, Italy and Spain and spanned the acute and convalescent phases of COVID-19. The prospective study material was composed of cDNA or gDNA derived from T cells, B-cell-depleted T cells, or PBMCs. Deeply sampled blood TCRbeta repertoires from subjects exposed to, actively infected with, or recovered from COVID-19 were included in the dataset. The repertoires were released in a freely available public database intended as a resource for research on the immune response to SARS-CoV-2. Samples were obtained from the ongoing ImmuneRACE study (first 160 participants) and from some 1,300 subjects provided by 6 global collaborators. A de-identified subject ID, COVID-19 status, age in years and sex were almost always included in the sample metadata. Where available, HLA class I and class II types were taken from metadata supplied by the sample provider and were not determined by assay-based typing. What the work shows at the level of the full study, not this receptor alone: The quantity of clinical and demographic metadata differed by source and by participant and was supplied without curation.

Participants in the prospective study were aged 18 to 89 years, lived in approximately 26 United States geographic areas, and enrolled through a virtual design. In the prospective study, cohorts were assigned on the basis of participant-reported clinical history obtained from a screening survey and a study questionnaire. Exposed participants had been in contact with someone with a PCR-confirmed or clinician-diagnosed COVID-19 case within 2 weeks of study entry. In the prospective study, whole blood, serum and a nasopharyngeal or oropharyngeal swab were collected from each participant by mobile phlebotomists. Prospective study participants could optionally give additional blood draws and questionnaires over an approximately 2-month period. Before DNA extraction, prospective study blood samples were shipped either frozen or at room temperature. TCRbeta CDR3 regions were amplified from genomic DNA using the immunoSEQ Assay, a bias-controlled multiplex PCR. The original pipeline was this. The number of nucleated cells in each sample was estimated by amplification of reference gene primers within the assay. To quantify the absolute abundance of each unique TCRbeta CDR3 rearrangement, sequence reads were collapsed and filtered. Productive Simpson clonality was computed per sample as the square root of Simpson's diversity index over productive rearrangements. TCRdb stores this immuneACCESS table with in-frame sequences only. Part of the clones is absent; in the studies checked, under half of the shortfall reflects unresolved V genes, and no reason is known for the rest. D and trimming were read from the DNA, whereas the V and J calls and clone size are those reported in that table. This sample holds about 190,000 clones; roughly 84% were observed only once. Approximately 3% of the sample lies in the top ten.

From the germline V gene (reference sequence), CDR1 is LGHDT and CDR2 is YNNKEL. V lost 2 bases and J lost 0 bases; the stretch between them is 19 bases long. Including cysteine and phenylalanine, the CDR3 has 18 amino acids. CDR3 DNA is the only sequence kept; it has 54 bases, read in frame from the first base. Sample: PBMCs or T cells enriched from blood (not recorded which). The source of this sequence is a woman aged 25 to 39 who had been exposed to COVID-19. The sequence joins TRBV3-1 (or the pseudogene TRBV3-2) to TRBJ2-5; the D gene is unclear. The nucleotides are TGTGCCAGCAGCCAATCCGCTTTCTACGAAACTTACCAAGAGACCCAGTACTTC. Translated, this gives CASSQSAFYETYQETQYF.